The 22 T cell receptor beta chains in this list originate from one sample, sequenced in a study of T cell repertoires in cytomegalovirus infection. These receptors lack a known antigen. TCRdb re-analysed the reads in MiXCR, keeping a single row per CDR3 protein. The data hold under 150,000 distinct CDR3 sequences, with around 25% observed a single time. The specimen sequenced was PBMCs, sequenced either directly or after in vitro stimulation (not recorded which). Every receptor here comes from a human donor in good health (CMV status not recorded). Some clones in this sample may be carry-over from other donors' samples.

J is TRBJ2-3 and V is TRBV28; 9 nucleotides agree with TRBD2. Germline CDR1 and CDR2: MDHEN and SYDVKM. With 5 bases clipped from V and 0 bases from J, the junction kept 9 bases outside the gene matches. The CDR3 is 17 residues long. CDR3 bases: TGTGCCAGCAGTCGAGTTAGCGGGAGAGGGAGCACAGATACGCAGTATTTT. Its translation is CASSRVSGRGSTDTQYF.

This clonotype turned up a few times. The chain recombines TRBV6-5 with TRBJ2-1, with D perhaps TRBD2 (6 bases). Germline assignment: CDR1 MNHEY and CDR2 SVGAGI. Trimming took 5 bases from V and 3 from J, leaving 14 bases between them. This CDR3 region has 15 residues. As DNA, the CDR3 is TGTGCCAGCAGTATAGCGGAGAGGGGCTACAATGAGCAGTTCTTC. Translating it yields CASSIAERGYNEQFF.

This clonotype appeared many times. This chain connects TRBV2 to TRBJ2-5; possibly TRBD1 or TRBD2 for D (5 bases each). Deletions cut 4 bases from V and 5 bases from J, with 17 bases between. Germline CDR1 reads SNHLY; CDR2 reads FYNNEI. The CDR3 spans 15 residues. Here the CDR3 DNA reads TGTGCCAGCAGTGGGAGACAGACCGGACTGGAGACCCAGTACTTC. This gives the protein CASSGRQTGLETQYF. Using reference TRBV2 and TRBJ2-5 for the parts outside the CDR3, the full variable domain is EPEVTQTPSHQVTQMGQEVILRCVPISNHLYFYWYRQILGQKVEFLVSFYNNEISEKSEIFDDQFSVERPDGSNFTLKIRSTKLEDSAMYFCASSGRQTGLETQYFGPGTRLLVL.

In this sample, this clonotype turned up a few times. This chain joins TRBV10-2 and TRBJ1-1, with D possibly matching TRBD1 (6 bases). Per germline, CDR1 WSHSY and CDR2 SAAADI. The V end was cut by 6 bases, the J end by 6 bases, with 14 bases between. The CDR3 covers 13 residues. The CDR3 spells CASRATGIAEAFF. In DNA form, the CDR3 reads TGCGCCAGCAGGGCAACAGGGATCGCTGAAGCTTTCTTT.

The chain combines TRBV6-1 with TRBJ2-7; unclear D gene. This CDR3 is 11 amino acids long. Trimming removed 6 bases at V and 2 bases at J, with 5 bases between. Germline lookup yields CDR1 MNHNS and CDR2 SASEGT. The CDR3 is CASRNTYEQYV. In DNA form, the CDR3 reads TGTGCCAGCAGGAATACCTACGAGCAGTACGTC.

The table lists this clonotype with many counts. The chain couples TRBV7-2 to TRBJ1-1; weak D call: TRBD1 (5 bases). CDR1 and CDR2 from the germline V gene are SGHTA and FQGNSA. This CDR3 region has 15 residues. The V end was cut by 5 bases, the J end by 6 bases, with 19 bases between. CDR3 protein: CASSRRQGREAEAFF. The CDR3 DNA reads TGTGCCAGCAGCCGACGCCAGGGTCGGGAGGCTGAAGCTTTCTTT.

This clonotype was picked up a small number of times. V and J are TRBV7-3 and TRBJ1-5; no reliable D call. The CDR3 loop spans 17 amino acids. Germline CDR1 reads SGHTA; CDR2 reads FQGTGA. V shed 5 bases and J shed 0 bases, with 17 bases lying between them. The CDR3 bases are TGTGCCAGCAGCCCCACAAGGGAAACCTTTAGCAATCAGCCCCAGCATTTT. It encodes CASSPTRETFSNQPQHF.

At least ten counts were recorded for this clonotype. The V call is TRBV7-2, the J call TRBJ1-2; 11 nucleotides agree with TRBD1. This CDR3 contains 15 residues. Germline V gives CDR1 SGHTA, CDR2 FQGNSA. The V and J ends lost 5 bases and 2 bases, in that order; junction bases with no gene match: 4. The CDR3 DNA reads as TGTGCCAGCAGCACCTGGGACAGGGGGAACTATGGCTACACCTTC. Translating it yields CASSTWDRGNYGYTF.

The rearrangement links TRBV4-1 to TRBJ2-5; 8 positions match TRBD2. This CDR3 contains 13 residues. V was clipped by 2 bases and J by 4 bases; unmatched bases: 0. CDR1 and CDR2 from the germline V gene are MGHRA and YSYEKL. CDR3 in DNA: TGCGCCAGCAGCCAACTAGCGGGAGAGACCCAGTACTTC. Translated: CASSQLAGETQYF.

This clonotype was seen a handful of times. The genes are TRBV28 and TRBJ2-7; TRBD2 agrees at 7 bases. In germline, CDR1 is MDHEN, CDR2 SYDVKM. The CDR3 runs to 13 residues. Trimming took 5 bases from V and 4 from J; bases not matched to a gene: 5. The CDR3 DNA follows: TGTGCCAGCAGTACTCGACTAGCTTACGAGCAGTACTTC. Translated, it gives CASSTRLAYEQYF.

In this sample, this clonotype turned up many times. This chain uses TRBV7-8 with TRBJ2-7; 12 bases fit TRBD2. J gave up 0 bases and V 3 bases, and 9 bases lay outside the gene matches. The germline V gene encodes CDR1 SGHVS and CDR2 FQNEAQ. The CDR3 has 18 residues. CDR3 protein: CASSFPPGTSGSSYEQYF. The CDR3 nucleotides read TGTGCCAGCAGCTTTCCCCCCGGGACTAGCGGGTCCTCCTACGAGCAGTACTTC.

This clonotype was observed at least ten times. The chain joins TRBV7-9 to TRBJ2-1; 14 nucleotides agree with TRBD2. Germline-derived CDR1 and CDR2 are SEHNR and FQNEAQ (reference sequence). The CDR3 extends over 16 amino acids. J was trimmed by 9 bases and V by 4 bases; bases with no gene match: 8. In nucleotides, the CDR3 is TGTGCCAGCAGCTCCCCGGGACTAGCGGGAGTTACTGAGCAGTTCTTC. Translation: CASSSPGLAGVTEQFF.

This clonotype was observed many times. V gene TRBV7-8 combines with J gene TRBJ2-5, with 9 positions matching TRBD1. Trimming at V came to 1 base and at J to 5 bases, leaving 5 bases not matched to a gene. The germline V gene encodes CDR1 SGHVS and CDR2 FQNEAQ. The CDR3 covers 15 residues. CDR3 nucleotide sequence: TGTGCCAGCAGCTTAGACGGGACAGGGTACGAGACCCAGTACTTC. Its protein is CASSLDGTGYETQYF.

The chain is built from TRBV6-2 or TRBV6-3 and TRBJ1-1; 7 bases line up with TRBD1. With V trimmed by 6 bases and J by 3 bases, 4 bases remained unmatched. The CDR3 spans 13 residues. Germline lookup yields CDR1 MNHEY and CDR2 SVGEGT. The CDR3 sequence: CASRTGFYTEAFF. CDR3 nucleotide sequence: TGTGCCAGCAGGACAGGGTTCTACACTGAAGCTTTCTTT.

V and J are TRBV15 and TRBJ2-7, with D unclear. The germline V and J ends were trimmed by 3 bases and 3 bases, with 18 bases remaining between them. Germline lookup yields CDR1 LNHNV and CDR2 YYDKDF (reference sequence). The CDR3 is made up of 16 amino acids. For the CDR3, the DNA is TGTGCCACCAGCAGCTCCCCGGCAGACCCCATCTACGAGCAGTACTTC. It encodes CATSSSPADPIYEQYF.

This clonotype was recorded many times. Written as DNA, the CDR3 is TGTGCCAGCAGCTCCCGTGGGACAGGGGGGCAGCCCCAGCATTTT. This translates into CASSSRGTGGQPQHF. This chain joins TRBV7-2 and TRBJ1-5; 11 nucleotides align to TRBD1. Germline V gene lookup returns CDR1 SGHTA and CDR2 FQGNSA. V dropped 4 bases and J dropped 7; count of bases not matched to a gene: 6. This CDR3 is built from 15 residues. Using reference TRBV7-2 and TRBJ1-5 for the parts outside the CDR3, the full variable domain is GAGVSQSPSNKVTEKGKDVELRCDPISGHTALYWYRQSLGQGLEFLIYFQGNSAPDKSGLPSDRFSAERTGGSVSTLTIQRTQQEDSAVYLCASSSRGTGGQPQHFGDGTRLSIL.

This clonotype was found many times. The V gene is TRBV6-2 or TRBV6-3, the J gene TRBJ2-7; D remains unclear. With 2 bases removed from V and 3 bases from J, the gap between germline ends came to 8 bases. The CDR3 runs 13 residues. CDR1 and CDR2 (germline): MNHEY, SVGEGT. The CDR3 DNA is TGTGCCAGCAGTTACGATGCGAACTACGAGCAGTACGTC. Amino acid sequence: CASSYDANYEQYV.

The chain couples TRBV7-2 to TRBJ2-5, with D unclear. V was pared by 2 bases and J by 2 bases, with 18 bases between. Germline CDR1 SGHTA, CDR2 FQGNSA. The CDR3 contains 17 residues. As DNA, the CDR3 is TGTGCCAGCAGCTTACGAAGTTGGCTCAACCTACAAGAGACCCAGTACTTC. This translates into CASSLRSWLNLQETQYF.

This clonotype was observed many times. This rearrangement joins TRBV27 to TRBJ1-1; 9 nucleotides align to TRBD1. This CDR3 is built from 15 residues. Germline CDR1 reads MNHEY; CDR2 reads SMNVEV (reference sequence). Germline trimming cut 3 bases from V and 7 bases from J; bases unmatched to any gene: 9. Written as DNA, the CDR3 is TGTGCCAGCAGTTTGTCCGGGACAGGGTCCTATGAAGCTTTCTTT. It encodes CASSLSGTGSYEAFF.

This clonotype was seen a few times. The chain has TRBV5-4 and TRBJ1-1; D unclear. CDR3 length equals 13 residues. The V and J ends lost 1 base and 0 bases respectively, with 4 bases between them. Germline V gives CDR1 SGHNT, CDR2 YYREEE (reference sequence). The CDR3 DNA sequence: TGTGCCAGCAGCTTGTTCATGAACACTGAAGCTTTCTTT. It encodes CASSLFMNTEAFF.

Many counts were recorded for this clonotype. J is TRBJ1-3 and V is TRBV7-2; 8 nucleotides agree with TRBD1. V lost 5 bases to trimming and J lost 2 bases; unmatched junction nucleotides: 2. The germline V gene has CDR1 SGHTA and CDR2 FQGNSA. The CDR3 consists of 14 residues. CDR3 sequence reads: CASSPQGAGNTIYF. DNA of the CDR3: TGTGCCAGCAGCCCACAGGGGGCTGGAAACACCATATATTTT.

This chain's CDR3 is CASSRELESYEQYF. The DNA for the CDR3 is TGTGCCAGCAGCCGCGAACTAGAATCCTACGAGCAGTACTTC. The rearrangement joins TRBV5-4 to TRBJ2-7, with D perhaps TRBD2 (5 bases). The V end was cut by 4 bases, the J end by 1 base, with 12 bases between. The CDR3 has 14 residues. Per germline, CDR1 SGHNT and CDR2 YYREEE (reference sequence).